The T cell receptor beta chain under discussion was sequenced for a study of T cell repertoires in cytomegalovirus infection. Across the whole study: Indications came from public TCR beta signatures; they pointed to CMV infection and to a matching HLA type.

CDR1 SGHTA and CDR2 FQGNSA come from the germline V gene. The CDR3 totals 16 residues. V lost 7 bases and J lost 9; bases outside the gene matches: 16. A single record per CDR3 protein comes from TCRdb applying MiXCR to the reads. The sample holds about 260,000 distinct CDR3 sequences; less than 9.5% are singletons and the top ten take about 15%. Broader study findings: Dominating the ex vivo response were HLA-C-restricted CMV-specific TCR beta clonotypes. Cumulative public TCR beta family frequency identified CMV carriers with the relevant HLA.

This clonotype was seen at least ten times. Its specificity is unknown. This receptor was taken from a human donor in good health (CMV status not recorded). Some clones in this sample may be carry-over from other donors' samples. Sequenced sample: PBMCs. The chain couples TRBV7-2 to TRBJ2-7, with 12 nucleotides matching TRBD2. CDR3: CASNPSPASGRAAQYF. As DNA, the CDR3 is TGTGCCAGCAACCCCTCACCAGCTAGCGGGAGGGCCGCGCAGTACTTC.